The clone carrying this T cell receptor (beta chain) was detected many times. Its target is not known. Diagnostic decisions used clinical symptoms, serum thyroxine and TRAb, thyroid ultrasound and orbital computed tomography. These data originate in a study of T cells in Graves' hyperthyroidism and ophthalmopathy. Study results and limitations: Separating ophthalmopathy from stable hyperthyroidism was achieved by a 13 V-J model.

The CDR3 spans 13 residues. Germline V lookup: CDR1 SGHRS, CDR2 YFSETQ. V was cut by 3 bases and J by 0 bases, with 6 bases left in between. Amplified TCR beta CDR3 regions derived from RNA transcripts. A set of HTBI primers served as the primers for a first-round RT-PCR of the TCR CDR3. TCRdb reprocessed the multiplex PCR reads with MiXCR, giving one entry per CDR3 protein. Seen here are 300,000 to 400,000 distinct CDR3 sequences, 21% observed once, and the top ten hold under 55%. The sequenced sample consisted of blood. This rearrangement joins TRBV5-1 to TRBJ1-1; D unresolved. The origin of this receptor is a woman aged 45-59 years with Graves' hyperthyroidism. CDR3 sequence (DNA): TGCGCCAGCAGCTCCGGGTTGAACACTGAAGCTTTCTTT. This gives the protein CASSSGLNTEAFF. The whole variable domain, remainder taken from reference TRBV5-1 and TRBJ1-1, is KAGVTQTPRYLIKTRGQQVTLSCSPISGHRSVSWYQQTPGQGLQFLFEYFSETQRNKGNFPGRFSGRQFSNSRSEMNVSTLELGDSALYLCASSSGLNTEAFFGQGTRLTVV.